There are many counts of the clone carrying this T cell receptor (beta chain). iRepertoire HTBI primers and Arm-PCR of CDR3 regions built TCR beta libraries. TCRdb re-analysed the multiplex PCR reads in MiXCR, keeping a single row per CDR3 protein. The sample has over 300,000 distinct CDR3 sequences, around 16% seen once. This CDR3 has 15 amino acids. Trimming stripped 3 bases from V and 7 bases from J, with 18 bases between. Looked up from germline, CDR1 is LNHDA and CDR2 is SQIVND (reference sequence). The record originates from a study of regulatory T cells in long-lasting Graves disease. Time point: newly diagnosed GD, antithyroid drugs for less than 3 months. Isolated PBMC RNA provided the starting material for the TCR library. Approximately 10 milliliters of peripheral blood went into EDTA tubes.

The clonotype originates from a female donor with Graves disease. Material: peripheral blood mononuclear cells (PBMCs), obtained at new diagnosis, from a patient treated with antithyroid drugs. The chain combines TRBV19 with TRBJ1-2; a weak D match, TRBD1 (5 bases). The CDR3 DNA follows: TGTGCCAGTAGTATTGACACCACGAGGGGAGCTGGCTACACCTTC. Translating gives CASSIDTTRGAGYTF.